Presented here are 10 T cell receptor beta chains from one specimen sequenced in a study of T-cell memory formation after mild COVID-19. TCRdb redid the calling of the 5' RACE reads with MiXCR, one entry per CDR3 protein. This table holds 140,000 to 150,000 distinct CDR3 sequences, under 30% found once. The specimen was PBMCs or a T cell subset sorted from them (not recorded which). The receptors come from an adult woman who had mild COVID-19 (a few samples of this study predate the infection). Cell type and time point are not known.

This clonotype was picked up a small number of times. J is TRBJ1-3 and V is TRBV7-6; 8 bases are a match to TRBD1. The V and J ends lost 5 bases and 0 bases, in that order; junction bases with no gene match: 3. Germline lookup yields CDR1 SGHVS and CDR2 FNYEAQ. The CDR3 runs to 15 residues. DNA for the CDR3: TGTGCCAGCAGCATTACAGGGGGCTCTGGAAACACCATATATTTT. As protein: CASSITGGSGNTIYF.

The V call is TRBV20-1, the J call TRBJ2-3; D unresolved. Deletions cut 1 base from V and 1 base from J, with 9 bases between. The CDR3 runs to 14 residues. Germline loops: CDR1 DFQATT, CDR2 SNEGSKA (reference sequence). CDR3: CSARGPPRTDTQYF. CDR3 sequence (DNA): TGCAGTGCTAGAGGGCCACCTCGCACAGATACGCAGTATTTT.

The rearrangement joins TRBV5-1 to TRBJ1-2; weak D call: TRBD1 (5 bases). The germline V gene has CDR1 SGHRS and CDR2 YFSETQ. Trimming shortened V by 4 bases and J by 3 bases, and 13 bases separated the two germline ends. This CDR3 spans 14 amino acids. This CDR3 is CASSPEEGHYGYTF. CDR3 nucleotides: TGCGCCAGCAGCCCTGAGGAGGGACACTATGGCTACACCTTC.

This clonotype was seen a handful of times. The chain combines TRBV7-9 with TRBJ2-5; no reliable D call. Germline V lookup: CDR1 SEHNR, CDR2 FQNEAQ (reference sequence). This CDR3 is 14 amino acids long. Trimming cost V 2 bases and J 3 bases, with 10 bases left between them. CDR3 amino acids: CASSLSGREETQYF. The CDR3 coding sequence is TGTGCCAGCAGCTTATCTGGCCGTGAAGAGACCCAGTACTTC.

This clonotype was observed a few times. The chain carries TRBV6-1 and TRBJ2-7, with TRBD2 matching 7 bases. The CDR3 has 15 amino acids. CDR1 and CDR2 from the germline V gene are MNHNS and SASEGT. V gave up 3 bases and J gave up 3 bases; unmatched junction bases: 8. CDR3 coding DNA: TGTGCCAGCAGTGAGGGAGGGAGCGCTTACTACGAGCAGTACTTC. Translated: CASSEGGSAYYEQYF.

J is TRBJ2-1 and V is TRBV4-1; TRBD1 matches at 9 bases. The germline V gene has CDR1 MGHRA and CDR2 YSYEKL. This CDR3 spans 16 amino acids. V dropped 2 bases and J dropped 7; count of bases not matched to a gene: 9. The CDR3 protein is CASSQSDRGGRNEQFF. In nucleotides, the CDR3 is TGCGCCAGCAGCCAAAGCGACAGGGGGGGTCGGAATGAGCAGTTCTTC.

The CDR3 protein is CASSESAGVDEQFF. The DNA of the CDR3 is TGTGCCAGCAGTGAATCAGCGGGAGTAGATGAGCAGTTCTTC. The rearrangement links TRBV6-2 or TRBV6-3 to TRBJ2-1; 8 bases line up with TRBD2. Trimming removed 5 bases from V and 8 bases from J; junction bases left unmatched: 8. The germline gives CDR1 MNHEY, CDR2 SVGEGT. The CDR3 is 14 amino acids.

This clonotype showed up just a few times. This chain joins TRBV5-1 and TRBJ2-1; tentatively, D is TRBD1 or TRBD2 (5 bases each). Trimming shortened V by 4 bases and J by 4 bases, and 12 bases separated the two germline ends. Per germline, CDR1 SGHRS and CDR2 YFSETQ. The CDR3 is 14 amino acids. CDR3 DNA: TGCGCCAGCAGCCCATGGGACGGGTACAATGAGCAGTTCTTC. Its protein product is CASSPWDGYNEQFF.

This clonotype was observed a handful of times. The chain combines TRBV7-6 with TRBJ2-1; no clear D gene. V was cut by 3 bases and J by 6 bases, with 9 bases left in between. Per the germline V gene, CDR1 is SGHVS and CDR2 is FNYEAQ. This CDR3 is built from 13 residues. The CDR3 nucleotides read TGTGCCAGCAGCTTCAACCCAGCCAATGAGCAGTTCTTC. As protein: CASSFNPANEQFF.

V usage is TRBV5-1 and J usage is TRBJ2-5; 7 bases line up with TRBD1. This CDR3 has 15 residues. CDR1 and CDR2 from the germline V gene are SGHRS and YFSETQ. V lost 3 bases, J lost 5 bases, and 10 bases stayed unmatched. The CDR3 region has the DNA TGCGCCAGCAGCTGGCGACAGGGAGATAGGGAGACCCAGTACTTC. Protein sequence: CASSWRQGDRETQYF.